A selection of T cell receptor beta chains follows, all from one sample in a study of blood T cell repertoires in COVID-19. Generated by immunoSEQ multiplex PCR, the TCRdb table keeps only in-frame clones and is missing some. The data contain over 200,000 clones, approximately 80% of them singletons. Sequencing was done on a sample of PBMCs or T cells enriched from blood (not recorded which). All receptors derive from a man between 40 and 49 years old who had recovered from COVID-19. Each CDR3 is given with its conserved first and last residue. Fields, in order: clone size, D gene, J gene, V gene, CDR3 protein, CDR3 DNA. A D gene is named only where the DNA matches it firmly. Expanded clones are given a class, and other clones once, few, many or no size at all.

clone_size: -; d_call: -; j_call: TRBJ2-1; v_call: TRBV9; cdr3_aa: CASSVERGANNEQFF; cdr3_nt: TGTGCCAGCAGCGTAGAACGGGGGGCCAACAATGAGCAGTTCTTC
clone_size: few; d_call: TRBD1; j_call: TRBJ1-2; v_call: TRBV3-1/TRBV3-2; cdr3_aa: CASSPWTGRGQGYTF; cdr3_nt: TGTGCCAGCAGCCCATGGACAGGTAGAGGTCAAGGGTACACCTTC
clone_size: few; d_call: TRBD2; j_call: TRBJ2-3; v_call: TRBV24-1; cdr3_aa: CATGAGGTGTDTQYF; cdr3_nt: TGTGCCACCGGGGCGGGAGGTACAGGCACAGATACGCAGTATTTT
clone_size: -; d_call: TRBD1; j_call: TRBJ1-2; v_call: TRBV11-2; cdr3_aa: CASSREGQGDYGYTF; cdr3_nt: TGTGCCAGCAGCCGCGAGGGACAGGGGGACTATGGCTACACCTTC
clone_size: -; d_call: -; j_call: TRBJ1-1; v_call: TRBV9; cdr3_aa: CASSVGQGSGWTTEAFF; cdr3_nt: TGTGCCAGCAGCGTAGGGCAGGGATCAGGCTGGACCACTGAAGCTTTCTTT
clone_size: once; d_call: -; j_call: TRBJ2-1; v_call: TRBV21-1; cdr3_aa: CASSKGGDREFDEQFF; cdr3_nt: TGTGCCAGCAGCAAAGGGGGGGACAGAGAGTTCGATGAGCAGTTCTTC
clone_size: once; d_call: TRBD1; j_call: TRBJ1-1; v_call: TRBV24-1; cdr3_aa: CATYERKGAGNTEAFF; cdr3_nt: TGTGCCACCTACGAGAGGAAGGGGGCTGGGAACACTGAAGCTTTCTTT
clone_size: -; d_call: -; j_call: TRBJ1-6; v_call: TRBV3-1/TRBV3-2; cdr3_aa: CASSQYWGGSKNSPLHF; cdr3_nt: TGTGCCAGCAGCCAATACTGGGGAGGATCGAAGAATTCACCCCTCCACTTT
clone_size: -; d_call: TRBD1; j_call: TRBJ1-4; v_call: TRBV18; cdr3_aa: CASSRDSNEKLFF; cdr3_nt: TGTGCCAGCTCACGGGACAGTAATGAAAAACTGTTTTTT
clone_size: -; d_call: -; j_call: TRBJ2-6; v_call: TRBV4-1; cdr3_aa: CASSREPAVEGGTSGANVLTF; cdr3_nt: TGCGCCAGCAGCCGGGAACCCGCCGTGGAGGGGGGGACCTCTGGGGCCAACGTCCTGACTTTC
clone_size: once; d_call: -; j_call: TRBJ2-1; v_call: TRBV6-5; cdr3_aa: CASSSRTSRSNEQFF; cdr3_nt: TGTGCCAGCAGTTCCCGTACTAGCCGGTCGAATGAGCAGTTCTTC
clone_size: -; d_call: -; j_call: TRBJ2-3; v_call: TRBV7-9; cdr3_aa: CASSLWAGSTDTQYF; cdr3_nt: TGTGCCAGCAGCTTATGGGCGGGTAGCACAGATACGCAGTATTTT
clone_size: few; d_call: -; j_call: TRBJ2-1; v_call: TRBV2; cdr3_aa: CASRISEVEQFF; cdr3_nt: TGTGCCAGCAGGATCTCGGAGGTTGAGCAGTTCTTC
clone_size: once; d_call: TRBD1; j_call: TRBJ1-2; v_call: TRBV28; cdr3_aa: CASRGTGLTYGYTF; cdr3_nt: TGTGCCAGCAGGGGGACAGGCCTTACCTATGGCTACACCTTC
clone_size: -; d_call: -; j_call: TRBJ2-7; v_call: TRBV6-5; cdr3_aa: CASRGTAYEQYF; cdr3_nt: TGTGCCAGCAGGGGGACTGCCTATGAGCAGTACTTC
clone_size: -; d_call: -; j_call: TRBJ1-3; v_call: TRBV24-1; cdr3_aa: CATSDLNLFLGDSTRSGNTIYF; cdr3_nt: TGTGCCACCAGTGATTTGAATCTATTCTTAGGGGACTCCACTCGCTCTGGAAACACCATATATTTT
clone_size: once; d_call: -; j_call: TRBJ2-7; v_call: TRBV27; cdr3_aa: CASSLSLRGSSYEQYF; cdr3_nt: TGTGCCAGCAGTTTATCGCTGAGGGGGTCTTCCTACGAGCAGTACTTC
clone_size: -; d_call: -; j_call: TRBJ1-3; v_call: TRBV3-1/TRBV3-2; cdr3_aa: CASSHGQGNTIYF; cdr3_nt: TGTGCCAGCAGCCACGGACAGGGAAACACCATATATTTT
clone_size: -; d_call: -; j_call: TRBJ2-3; v_call: TRBV7-3; cdr3_aa: CASSLVGARTDTQYF; cdr3_nt: TGTGCCAGCAGCTTAGTAGGGGCTAGAACAGATACGCAGTATTTT
clone_size: -; d_call: -; j_call: TRBJ2-2; v_call: TRBV6-5; cdr3_aa: CASSTQGTGELFF; cdr3_nt: TGTGCCAGCAGTACCCAGGGCACCGGGGAGCTGTTTTTT